This is a list of T cell receptor beta chains from one sample in a study of T-cell memory formation after mild COVID-19. TCRdb re-called the 5' RACE reads with MiXCR, one entry per CDR3 protein. The data show hundreds of thousands of distinct CDR3 sequences, with about a sixth seen just once and 9.5% to 15% held by the top ten. The sample taken for sequencing was PBMCs or a T cell subset sorted from them (not recorded which). The receptors shown here come from an adult woman who had mild COVID-19 (a few samples of this study predate the infection). Cell type and time point are not known. CDR3s include the opening cysteine and the closing phenylalanine or tryptophan. The D gene is left open where the match is weak. The listing skips clone size in some rows; elsewhere it reads once, few, many or a size class.

clone size: NA
D gene: NA
V gene: TRBV7-9
J gene: TRBJ2-3
CDR3 protein: CASSSSSTGAASGTPRTDTQYF
CDR3 DNA: TGTGCCAGCAGCTCATCCTCCACGGGGGCCGCTTCGGGGACCCCACGCACAGATACGCAGTATTTT

clone size: NA
D gene: TRBD2
V gene: TRBV7-2
J gene: TRBJ2-7
CDR3 protein: CASSGTSLSYEQYF
CDR3 DNA: TGTGCCAGCAGCGGGACTAGTTTGTCCTACGAGCAGTACTTC

clone size: NA
D gene: TRBD1
V gene: TRBV5-1
J gene: TRBJ1-1
CDR3 protein: CASSSGTGALNTEAFF
CDR3 DNA: TGCGCCAGCAGCTCCGGGACAGGGGCGCTGAACACTGAAGCTTTCTTT

clone size: few
D gene: TRBD2
V gene: TRBV4-3
J gene: TRBJ2-3
CDR3 protein: CASGGTSGYTDTQYF
CDR3 DNA: TGCGCCAGCGGCGGGACTAGCGGGTACACAGATACGCAGTATTTT

clone size: few
D gene: TRBD1
V gene: TRBV7-2
J gene: TRBJ2-7
CDR3 protein: CASTQTGDTSYEQYF
CDR3 DNA: TGTGCCAGCACCCAGACAGGGGACACCTCCTACGAGCAGTACTTC

clone size: few
D gene: NA
V gene: TRBV18
J gene: TRBJ1-1
CDR3 protein: CASSPLDSRGNTEAFF
CDR3 DNA: TGTGCCAGCTCACCACTTGACAGCCGGGGGAACACTGAAGCTTTCTTT

clone size: NA
D gene: NA
V gene: TRBV14
J gene: TRBJ2-2
CDR3 protein: CASSQHNTGELFF
CDR3 DNA: TGTGCCAGCAGCCAACACAACACCGGGGAGCTGTTTTTT

clone size: NA
D gene: NA
V gene: TRBV30
J gene: TRBJ1-4
CDR3 protein: CAWRLNEKLFF
CDR3 DNA: TGTGCCTGGAGGCTAAATGAAAAACTGTTTTTT

clone size: NA
D gene: NA
V gene: TRBV30
J gene: TRBJ1-2
CDR3 protein: CAWRITGYGYTF
CDR3 DNA: TGTGCCTGGAGAATAACAGGATATGGCTACACCTTC

clone size: few
D gene: NA
V gene: TRBV6-5
J gene: TRBJ1-2
CDR3 protein: CASGRAIGREAGYTF
CDR3 DNA: TGTGCCAGCGGGAGAGCAATTGGCAGGGAGGCGGGCTACACCTTC

clone size: NA
D gene: NA
V gene: TRBV6-2/TRBV6-3
J gene: TRBJ1-4
CDR3 protein: CASVSPPVHNEKLFF
CDR3 DNA: TGTGCCAGCGTAAGCCCGCCCGTGCATAATGAAAAACTGTTTTTT

clone size: few
D gene: TRBD2
V gene: TRBV5-1
J gene: TRBJ2-3
CDR3 protein: CASSNGGAMADTQYF
CDR3 DNA: TGCGCCAGCAGCAACGGGGGGGCGATGGCAGATACGCAGTATTTT

clone size: many
D gene: NA
V gene: TRBV21-1
J gene: TRBJ2-1
CDR3 protein: CASIPRLAGADNEQFF
CDR3 DNA: TGTGCCAGCATCCCCAGGCTAGCGGGAGCGGACAATGAGCAGTTCTTC

clone size: NA
D gene: NA
V gene: TRBV20-1
J gene: TRBJ2-7
CDR3 protein: CSASSPPGDEQYF
CDR3 DNA: TGCAGTGCTAGCAGCCCCCCAGGCGACGAGCAGTACTTC

clone size: NA
D gene: TRBD2
V gene: TRBV12-5
J gene: TRBJ2-1
CDR3 protein: CASGLAGGTTSHYNEQFF
CDR3 DNA: TGTGCTAGTGGTTTAGCGGGGGGGACCACTAGTCACTACAATGAGCAGTTCTTC

clone size: NA
D gene: NA
V gene: TRBV6-5
J gene: TRBJ1-6
CDR3 protein: CASRLTGTGSSPLHF
CDR3 DNA: TGTGCCAGCAGACTCACCGGGACTGGGAGTTCACCCCTCCACTTT

clone size: NA
D gene: NA
V gene: TRBV6-5
J gene: TRBJ2-7
CDR3 protein: CASSRLPGTSIYEQYF
CDR3 DNA: TGTGCCAGCAGTAGACTCCCCGGGACGTCGATTTACGAGCAGTACTTC

clone size: NA
D gene: TRBD2
V gene: TRBV6-4
J gene: TRBJ2-5
CDR3 protein: CASSPRTSRETQYF
CDR3 DNA: TGTGCCAGCAGCCCAAGGACTAGCCGAGAGACCCAGTACTTC

clone size: NA
D gene: TRBD1
V gene: TRBV6-5
J gene: TRBJ2-2
CDR3 protein: CASRILYRGRNGELFF
CDR3 DNA: TGTGCCAGCAGAATACTCTACAGGGGGCGAAACGGGGAGCTGTTTTTT

clone size: NA
D gene: NA
V gene: TRBV11-1
J gene: TRBJ1-1
CDR3 protein: CASSRDIRAEAFF
CDR3 DNA: TGTGCCAGCAGCCGCGACATTAGGGCTGAAGCTTTCTTT

clone size: few
D gene: NA
V gene: TRBV4-3
J gene: TRBJ2-1
CDR3 protein: CASSHGIAPGGEQFF
CDR3 DNA: TGCGCCAGCAGCCACGGAATAGCCCCCGGGGGTGAGCAGTTCTTC

clone size: NA
D gene: TRBD2
V gene: TRBV7-8
J gene: TRBJ2-5
CDR3 protein: CASTRSKRGQETQYF
CDR3 DNA: TGTGCCAGCACCCGGTCCAAGCGGGGCCAAGAGACCCAGTACTTC

clone size: NA
D gene: NA
V gene: TRBV5-5
J gene: TRBJ1-2
CDR3 protein: CASSLGLHYGYTF
CDR3 DNA: TGTGCCAGCAGCTTGGGCCTCCACTATGGCTACACCTTC

clone size: few
D gene: TRBD2
V gene: TRBV12-3/TRBV12-4
J gene: TRBJ2-1
CDR3 protein: CASRPGLAGGYEQFF
CDR3 DNA: TGTGCCAGCAGACCCGGACTAGCGGGAGGCTATGAGCAGTTCTTC

clone size: NA
D gene: TRBD2
V gene: TRBV6-1
J gene: TRBJ2-2
CDR3 protein: CASSPRTSGSINTGELFF
CDR3 DNA: TGTGCCAGCAGTCCCAGGACTAGCGGGAGTATCAACACCGGGGAGCTGTTTTTT

clone size: NA
D gene: NA
V gene: TRBV29-1
J gene: TRBJ2-7
CDR3 protein: CSVVVSSYEQYF
CDR3 DNA: TGCAGCGTTGTTGTAAGCTCCTACGAGCAGTACTTC

clone size: NA
D gene: NA
V gene: TRBV29-1
J gene: TRBJ2-7
CDR3 protein: CSVEVHGEGYF
CDR3 DNA: TGCAGCGTTGAAGTGCACGGAGAGGGGTACTTC

clone size: few
D gene: NA
V gene: TRBV7-9
J gene: TRBJ2-7
CDR3 protein: CASSTERLGEQYF
CDR3 DNA: TGTGCCAGCAGCACCGAAAGACTGGGAGAGCAGTACTTC

clone size: few
D gene: TRBD1
V gene: TRBV7-3
J gene: TRBJ2-7
CDR3 protein: CASSLGQFDEQYF
CDR3 DNA: TGTGCCAGCAGCTTGGGACAGTTTGACGAGCAGTACTTC

clone size: NA
D gene: NA
V gene: TRBV6-1
J gene: TRBJ2-1
CDR3 protein: CASSEAGWSSYNEQFF
CDR3 DNA: TGTGCCAGCAGTGAAGCTGGTTGGAGCTCCTACAATGAGCAGTTCTTC

clone size: few
D gene: NA
V gene: TRBV20-1
J gene: TRBJ2-7
CDR3 protein: CSAFPGDEQYF
CDR3 DNA: TGCAGTGCCTTCCCTGGCGACGAGCAGTACTTC

clone size: NA
D gene: TRBD1
V gene: TRBV20-1
J gene: TRBJ1-5
CDR3 protein: CSARDSGAGGRQPQHF
CDR3 DNA: TGCAGTGCTAGAGATTCTGGGGCAGGGGGTAGGCAGCCCCAGCATTTT

clone size: few
D gene: TRBD1
V gene: TRBV6-4
J gene: TRBJ2-7
CDR3 protein: CASSGDRVGYEQYF
CDR3 DNA: TGTGCCAGCAGTGGTGACAGGGTCGGCTACGAGCAGTACTTC

clone size: many
D gene: NA
V gene: TRBV12-3/TRBV12-4
J gene: TRBJ2-7
CDR3 protein: CASSPRTPNEQYF
CDR3 DNA: TGTGCCAGCAGTCCCCGGACCCCTAACGAGCAGTACTTC

clone size: NA
D gene: NA
V gene: TRBV20-1
J gene: TRBJ2-3
CDR3 protein: CSAPRGGADTQYF
CDR3 DNA: TGCAGTGCCCCGCGAGGAGGGGCAGATACGCAGTATTTT

clone size: few
D gene: NA
V gene: TRBV15
J gene: TRBJ1-1
CDR3 protein: CATSRDRRAGEAFF
CDR3 DNA: TGTGCCACCAGCAGAGATCGCAGGGCTGGTGAAGCTTTCTTT

clone size: NA
D gene: NA
V gene: TRBV5-4
J gene: TRBJ1-1
CDR3 protein: CASSNGTRVNTEAFF
CDR3 DNA: TGTGCCAGCAGCAATGGGACGAGGGTGAACACTGAAGCTTTCTTT